These T cell receptor beta chains were read from a single sample in a study of T cells in localized non-small cell lung cancer. Profiled with immunoSEQ multiplex PCR; TCRdb holds only in-frame clones, not every one. The sample holds under 70,000 clones; 75% to 90% are singletons and the top ten take 5.2%. Sequencing used peripheral blood, obtained before any cancer treatment. The source is a woman aged 35-75 years with stage I lung adenocarcinoma. Both conserved end residues are part of each CDR3. The D gene is left open where the match is weak. Clone sizes are given selectively: once, few, many, or a class where the clone is expanded.

TRBV5-1,TRBD1,14,TRBJ2-7,once,TGCGCCAGCAGCCCCGGGACAGGGGAATACGAGCAGTACTTC,CASSPGTGEYEQYF
TRBV27,.,13,TRBJ1-1,.,TGTGCCAGCTCAAGGGGGATCGACACTGAAGCTTTCTTT,CASSRGIDTEAFF
TRBV4-2,TRBD1,18,TRBJ1-2,.,TGTGCCAGCAGCCAGGGGGACAGGGGGTTTAAGCCTAACTATGGCTACACCTTC,CASSQGDRGFKPNYGYTF
TRBV7-9,.,13,TRBJ1-1,.,TGTGCCAGCAGTCCCAATGTGGACACTGAAGCTTTCTTT,CASSPNVDTEAFF
TRBV5-1,.,17,TRBJ2-3,.,TGCGCCAGCAGCGATGACCTTGGGGGCAGGGCCACAGATACGCAGTATTTT,CASSDDLGGRATDTQYF
TRBV7-2,.,14,TRBJ1-1,.,TGTGCCAGCAGCTTATTAAGGGAAATCACTGAAGCTTTCTTT,CASSLLREITEAFF
TRBV4-3,TRBD1,15,TRBJ1-2,once,TGCGCCAGCAGCCAGTCGGACAGGGTAGAATATGGCTACACCTTC,CASSQSDRVEYGYTF
TRBV9,.,15,TRBJ2-1,.,TGTGCCAGCAGCGCCGACCAGAGCTCCTACAATGAGCAGTTCTTC,CASSADQSSYNEQFF
TRBV11-2,TRBD1,16,TRBJ2-6,.,TGTGCCAGCAGCCTATACAGGGGGGCTGGGGCCAACGTCCTGACTTTC,CASSLYRGAGANVLTF
TRBV6-5,.,12,TRBJ2-7,.,TGTGCCAGCAGGGGCAGGGAATACGAGCAGTACTTC,CASRGREYEQYF
TRBV6-5,.,12,TRBJ1-2,.,TGTGCCAGCAGTTTAGGGAACTATGGCTACACCTTC,CASSLGNYGYTF
TRBV28,.,15,TRBJ2-7,once,TGTGCCAGCAGTTTATATGGCACAGGGAGATCCGAGCAGTACTTC,CASSLYGTGRSEQYF
TRBV28,TRBD1,14,TRBJ1-6,.,TGTGCCAGCATCCTGAGACAGGGCGGTTCACCCCTCCACTTT,CASILRQGGSPLHF
TRBV13,.,12,TRBJ1-2,.,TGTGCCAGCAGCAGGGACTTTACGGGCTACACCTTC,CASSRDFTGYTF
TRBV2,.,12,TRBJ2-7,.,TGTGCCAGCAGTAATTTTAGAGGCGAGCAGTACTTC,CASSNFRGEQYF
TRBV6-5,.,13,TRBJ1-6,once,TGTGCCACAGCGGGGCAGGGTAATTCACCCCTCCACTTT,CATAGQGNSPLHF
TRBV5-4,.,13,TRBJ2-5,.,TGTGCCAGCAGCTTATCGGGTAGCGAGACCCAGTACTTC,CASSLSGSETQYF
TRBV13,TRBD1,17,TRBJ1-1,once,TGTGCCAGCAGCCCAAGTGGGACAGGGGGCAGGTACACTGAAGCTTTCTTT,CASSPSGTGGRYTEAFF
TRBV2,TRBD1,16,TRBJ2-6,.,TGTGCCAGCAGTGGGGACAGTTTCTCTGGGGCCAACGTCCTGACTTTC,CASSGDSFSGANVLTF
TRBV6-6,.,15,TRBJ1-5,few,TGTGCCAGCAGTTACATGGGGGCGGCTAATCAGCCCCAGCATTTT,CASSYMGAANQPQHF
TRBV6-1,TRBD1,15,TRBJ1-2,.,TGTGCCAGTCAATTTTTGACAGGGATCCTTGGTGGCTACACCTTC,CASQFLTGILGGYTF
TRBV7-2,TRBD1,15,TRBJ2-1,few,TGTGCCAGCAGCCTCGGACAGGGGTCCTACAATGAGCAGTTCTTC,CASSLGQGSYNEQFF
TRBV27,TRBD2,15,TRBJ2-3,once,TGTGCCAGCAGTTTAGCTAGCGGGGTCACAGATACGCAGTATTTT,CASSLASGVTDTQYF
TRBV7-5,.,17,TRBJ2-5,.,TGTGCCAGAAGCTTAGTCCGGGGACACAAGTACCAAGAGACCCAGTACTTC,CARSLVRGHKYQETQYF
TRBV30,.,12,TRBJ2-5,.,TGTGCCTGGGACCGGGACGTAGAGACCCAGTACTTC,CAWDRDVETQYF
TRBV20-1,.,11,TRBJ2-1,.,TGCAGTGCTAGCGGGAGAGTAGGGCAGTTCTTC,CSASGRVGQFF
TRBV18,.,13,TRBJ2-3,.,TGTGCCAGCGCTGGGCCCAGCACAGATACGCAGTATTTT,CASAGPSTDTQYF
TRBV9,.,16,TRBJ2-7,.,TGTGCCAGCAGCGTAGGTCCAGACCTGAGCTCCTACGAGCAGTACTTC,CASSVGPDLSSYEQYF